This TCR beta chain was retrieved from a study of T cells in Graves' hyperthyroidism and ophthalmopathy. About the study: Once the initial diagnosis was made, peripheral blood was obtained before any treatment.

RNA transcripts gave rise to amplified TCR beta CDR3 regions. RT-PCR in the first round (using the HTBI primer set) targeted the TCR CDR3. TCRdb used MiXCR to reprocess the multiplex PCR reads, holding one entry per CDR3 protein. The data show about 400,000 distinct CDR3 sequences, 25% seen once. The CDR3 runs to 13 residues. The ends were cut back, 6 bases at V and 0 bases at J, with 7 bases in the middle. Germline V gives CDR1 MDHEN, CDR2 SYDVKM. Study observations and caveats: Ophthalmopathy prediction by the model preceded onset by a median 6.5 months.

For this clonotype: What it binds is not known.

With a duration under 2 months, the hyperthyroidism was newly diagnosed in patients aged 18 to 65. Source material for PBMCs was around 10 ml fresh peripheral blood. This clonotype was sampled from a man in his fifties or sixties with Graves' hyperthyroidism. The specimen sequenced was blood. This chain connects TRBV28 to TRBJ2-3; unclear D gene. This CDR3 reads CASRAISTDTQYF. The CDR3, as DNA: TGTGCCAGCAGAGCTATTAGCACAGATACGCAGTATTTT. Full variable domain (missing parts from reference TRBV28 and TRBJ2-3): DVKVTQSSRYLVKRTGEKVFLECVQDMDHENMFWYRQDPGLGLRLIYFSYDVKMKEKGDIPEGYSVSREKKERFSLILESASTNQTSMYLCASRAISTDTQYFGPGTRLTVL.